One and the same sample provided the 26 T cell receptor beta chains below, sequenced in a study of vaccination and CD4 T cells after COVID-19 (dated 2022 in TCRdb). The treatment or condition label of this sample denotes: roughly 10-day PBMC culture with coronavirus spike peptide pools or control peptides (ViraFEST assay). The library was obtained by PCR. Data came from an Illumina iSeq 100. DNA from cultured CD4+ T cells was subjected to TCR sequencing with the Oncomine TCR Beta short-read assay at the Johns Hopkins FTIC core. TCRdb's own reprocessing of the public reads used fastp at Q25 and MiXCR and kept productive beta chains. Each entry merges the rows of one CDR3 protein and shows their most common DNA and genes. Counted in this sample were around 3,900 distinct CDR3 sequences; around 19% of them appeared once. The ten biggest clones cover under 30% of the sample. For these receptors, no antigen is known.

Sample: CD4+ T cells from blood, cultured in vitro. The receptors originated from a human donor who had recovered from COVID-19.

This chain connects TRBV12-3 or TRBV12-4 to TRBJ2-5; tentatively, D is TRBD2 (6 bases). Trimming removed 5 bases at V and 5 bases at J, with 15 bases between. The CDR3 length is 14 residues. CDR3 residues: CASSAGLFFETQYF. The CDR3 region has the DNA TGTGCCAGCAGTGCGGGACTCTTCTTTGAGACCCAGTACTTC.

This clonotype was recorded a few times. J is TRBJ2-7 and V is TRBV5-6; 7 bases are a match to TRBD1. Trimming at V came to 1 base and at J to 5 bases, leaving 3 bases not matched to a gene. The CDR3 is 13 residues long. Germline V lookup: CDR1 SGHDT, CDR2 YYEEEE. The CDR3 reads CASSLRQGHEQYF. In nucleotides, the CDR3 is TGTGCCAGCAGCTTGAGACAGGGCCACGAGCAGTACTTC.

Written as DNA, the CDR3 is TGTGCCAGCAGCCCCCGGGGGCGAGGGGATGGCTACACCTTC. Protein sequence: CASSPRGRGDGYTF. The rearrangement joins TRBV7-8 to TRBJ1-2, with D possibly TRBD1 on 6 matching bases. V lost 5 bases, J lost 6 bases, and 16 bases lay in between. From germline, CDR1 is SGHVS and CDR2 FQNEAQ. The length of the CDR3 is 14 residues.

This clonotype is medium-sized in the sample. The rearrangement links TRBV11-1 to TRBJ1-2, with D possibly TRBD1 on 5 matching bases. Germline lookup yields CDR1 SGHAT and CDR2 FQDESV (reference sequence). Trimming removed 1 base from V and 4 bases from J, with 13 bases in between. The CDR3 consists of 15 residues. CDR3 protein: CASSLGAQGGYGYTF. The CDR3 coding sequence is TGTGCCAGCAGCTTAGGGGCCCAGGGCGGCTATGGCTACACCTTC.

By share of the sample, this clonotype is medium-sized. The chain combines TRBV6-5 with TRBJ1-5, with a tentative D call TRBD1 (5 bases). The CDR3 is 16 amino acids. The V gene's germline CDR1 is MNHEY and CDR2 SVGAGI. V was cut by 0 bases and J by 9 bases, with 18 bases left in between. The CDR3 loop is CASSYSTGDRATPQHF. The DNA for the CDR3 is TGTGCCAGCAGTTACTCTACCGGGGACCGTGCAACGCCCCAGCATTTT.

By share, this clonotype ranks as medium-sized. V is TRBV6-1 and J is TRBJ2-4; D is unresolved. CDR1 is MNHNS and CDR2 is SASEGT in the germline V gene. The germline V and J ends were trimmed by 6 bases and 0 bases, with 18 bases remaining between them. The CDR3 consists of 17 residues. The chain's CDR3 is CASSPLSTNAAKNIQYF. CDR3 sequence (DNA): TGTGCCAGCAGCCCCCTGTCCACTAACGCAGCCAAAAACATTCAGTACTTC.

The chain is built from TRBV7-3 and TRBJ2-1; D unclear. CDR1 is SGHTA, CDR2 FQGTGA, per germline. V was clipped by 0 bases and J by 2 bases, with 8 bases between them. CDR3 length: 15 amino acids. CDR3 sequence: CASSLTFTAYNEQFF. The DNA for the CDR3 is TGTGCCAGCAGCTTAACGTTTACAGCCTACAATGAGCAGTTCTTC.

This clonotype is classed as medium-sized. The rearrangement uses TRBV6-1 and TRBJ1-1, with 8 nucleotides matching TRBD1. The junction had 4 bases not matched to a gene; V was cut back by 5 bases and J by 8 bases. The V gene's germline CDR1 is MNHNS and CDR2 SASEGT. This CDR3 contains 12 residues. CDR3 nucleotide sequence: TGTGCCAGCAGTCGGGACAGGATCGAAGCTTTCTTT. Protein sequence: CASSRDRIEAFF.

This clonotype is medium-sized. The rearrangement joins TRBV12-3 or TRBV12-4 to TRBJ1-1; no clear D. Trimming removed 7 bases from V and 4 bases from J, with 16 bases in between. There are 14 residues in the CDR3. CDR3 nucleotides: TGTGCCAGCACCAACCTACTGGGGAGCACTGAAGCTTTCTTT. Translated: CASTNLLGSTEAFF.

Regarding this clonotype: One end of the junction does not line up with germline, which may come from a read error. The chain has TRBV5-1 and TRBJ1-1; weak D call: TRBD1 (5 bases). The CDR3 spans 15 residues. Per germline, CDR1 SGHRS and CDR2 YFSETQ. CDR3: CASSPGGGTDTKAFF. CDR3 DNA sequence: TGCGCCAGCAGCCCCGGGGGGGGGACGGACACTAAAGCTTTCTTT.

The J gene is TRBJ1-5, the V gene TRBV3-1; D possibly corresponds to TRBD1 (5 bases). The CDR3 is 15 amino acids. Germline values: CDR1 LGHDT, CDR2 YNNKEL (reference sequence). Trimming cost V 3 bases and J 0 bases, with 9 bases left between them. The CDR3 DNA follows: TGTGCCAGCAGCCAGGACACACTTAGCAATCAGCCCCAGCATTTT. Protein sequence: CASSQDTLSNQPQHF.

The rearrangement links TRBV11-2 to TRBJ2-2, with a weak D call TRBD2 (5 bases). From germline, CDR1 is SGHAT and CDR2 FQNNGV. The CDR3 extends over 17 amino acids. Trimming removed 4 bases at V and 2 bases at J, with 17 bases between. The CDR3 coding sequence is TGTGCCAGCAGCTCGCCTTTGGCAACGGGAAACACCGGGGAGCTGTTTTTT. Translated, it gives CASSSPLATGNTGELFF.

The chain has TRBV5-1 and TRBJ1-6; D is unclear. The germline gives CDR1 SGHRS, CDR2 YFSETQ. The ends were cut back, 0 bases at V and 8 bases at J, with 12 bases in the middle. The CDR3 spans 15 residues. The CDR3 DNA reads TGCGCCAGCAGCTTGGCCTTTTTGGGTGATTCACCCCTCCACTTT. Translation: CASSLAFLGDSPLHF.

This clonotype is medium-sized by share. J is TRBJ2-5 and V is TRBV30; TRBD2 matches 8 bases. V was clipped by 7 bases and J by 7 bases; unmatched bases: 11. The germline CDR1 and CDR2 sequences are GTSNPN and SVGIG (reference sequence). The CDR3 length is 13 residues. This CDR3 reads CASTPGGPGTQYF. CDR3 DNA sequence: TGTGCCTCTACCCCGGGGGGGCCTGGGACCCAGTACTTC.

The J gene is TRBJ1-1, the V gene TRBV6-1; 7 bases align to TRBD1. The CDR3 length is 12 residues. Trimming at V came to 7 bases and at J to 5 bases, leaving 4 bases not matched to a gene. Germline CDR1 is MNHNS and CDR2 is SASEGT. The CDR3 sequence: CASTRQGTEAFF. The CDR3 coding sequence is TGTGCCAGCACCCGACAGGGAACTGAAGCTTTCTTT.

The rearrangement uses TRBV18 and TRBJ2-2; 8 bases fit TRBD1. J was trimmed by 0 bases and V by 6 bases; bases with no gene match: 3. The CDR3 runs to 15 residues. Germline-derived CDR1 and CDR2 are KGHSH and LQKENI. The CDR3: CASSPTGANTGELFF. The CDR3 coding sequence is TGTGCCAGCTCTCCGACAGGGGCGAACACCGGGGAGCTGTTTTTT. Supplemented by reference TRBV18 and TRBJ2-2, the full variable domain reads NAGVMQNPRHLVRRRGQEARLRCSPMKGHSHVYWYRQLPEEGLKFMVYLQKENIIDESGMPKERFSAEFPKEGPSILRIQQVVRGDSAAYFCASSPTGANTGELFFGEGSRLTVL.

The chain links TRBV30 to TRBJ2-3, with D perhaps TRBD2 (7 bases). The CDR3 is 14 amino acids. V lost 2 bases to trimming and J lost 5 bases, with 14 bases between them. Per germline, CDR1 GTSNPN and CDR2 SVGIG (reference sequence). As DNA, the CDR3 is TGTGCCTGGAGTCGGGGGGCGGTCAGAGATACGCAGTATTTT. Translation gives CAWSRGAVRDTQYF.

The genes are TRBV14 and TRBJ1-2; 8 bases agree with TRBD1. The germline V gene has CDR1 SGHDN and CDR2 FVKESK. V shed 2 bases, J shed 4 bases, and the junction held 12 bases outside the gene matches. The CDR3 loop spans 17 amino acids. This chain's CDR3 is CASSQSRTGTFGYGYTF. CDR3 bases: TGTGCCAGCAGCCAATCCCGGACAGGGACGTTTGGCTATGGCTACACCTTC.

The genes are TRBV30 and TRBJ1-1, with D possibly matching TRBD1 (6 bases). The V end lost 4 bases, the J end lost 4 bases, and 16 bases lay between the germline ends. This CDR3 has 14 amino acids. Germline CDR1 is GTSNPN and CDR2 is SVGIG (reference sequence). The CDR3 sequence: CAWTRGGQTTEAFF. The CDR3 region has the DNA TGTGCCTGGACGCGAGGGGGGCAAACCACTGAAGCTTTCTTT.

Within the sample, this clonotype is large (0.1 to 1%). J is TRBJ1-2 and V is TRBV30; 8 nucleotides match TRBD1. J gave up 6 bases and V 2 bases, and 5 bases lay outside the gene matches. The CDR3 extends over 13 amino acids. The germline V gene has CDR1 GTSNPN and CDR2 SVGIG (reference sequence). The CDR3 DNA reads TGTGCCTGGAGTCTAGGACAGGGACATGGCTACACCTTC. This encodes CAWSLGQGHGYTF.

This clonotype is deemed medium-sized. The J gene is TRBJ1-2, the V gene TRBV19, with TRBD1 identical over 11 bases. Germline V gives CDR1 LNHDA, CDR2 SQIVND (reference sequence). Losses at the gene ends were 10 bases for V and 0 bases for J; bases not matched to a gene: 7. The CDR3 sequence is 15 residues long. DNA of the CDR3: TGTGCCACCTCGGACAGGGGGCTTTCTAACTATGGCTACACCTTC. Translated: CATSDRGLSNYGYTF.

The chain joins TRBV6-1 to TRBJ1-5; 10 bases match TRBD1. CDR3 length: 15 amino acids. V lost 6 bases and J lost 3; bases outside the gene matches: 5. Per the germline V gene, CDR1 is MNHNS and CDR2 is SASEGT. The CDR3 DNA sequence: TGTGCCAGCAGAACCGGGACAGGGGACAATCAGCCCCAGCATTTT. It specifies CASRTGTGDNQPQHF.

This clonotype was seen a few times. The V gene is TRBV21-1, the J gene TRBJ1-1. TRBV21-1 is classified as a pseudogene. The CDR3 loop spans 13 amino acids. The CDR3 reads CASSNTENTEAFF. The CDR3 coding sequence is TGTGCCAGCAGCAACACAGAGAACACTGAAGCTTTCTTT.

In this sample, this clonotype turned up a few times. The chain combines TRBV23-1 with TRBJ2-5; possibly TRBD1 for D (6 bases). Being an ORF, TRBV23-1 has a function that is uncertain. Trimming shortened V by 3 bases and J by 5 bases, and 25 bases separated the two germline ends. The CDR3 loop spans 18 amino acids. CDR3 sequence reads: CASSQGRGLGGYRETQYF. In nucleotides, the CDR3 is TGCGCCAGCAGTCAGGGCAGGGGCCTCGGTGGCTACAGGGAGACCCAGTACTTC.

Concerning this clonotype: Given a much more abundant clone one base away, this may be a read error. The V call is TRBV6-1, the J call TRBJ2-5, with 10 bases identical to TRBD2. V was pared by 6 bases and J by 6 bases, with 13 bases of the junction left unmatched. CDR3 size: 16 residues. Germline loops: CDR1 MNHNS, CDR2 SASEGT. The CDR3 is CASSPLAGVSGKTQYF. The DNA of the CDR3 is TGTGCCAGCAGCCCTCTAGCGGGAGTCTCAGGGAAGACCCAGTACTTC.

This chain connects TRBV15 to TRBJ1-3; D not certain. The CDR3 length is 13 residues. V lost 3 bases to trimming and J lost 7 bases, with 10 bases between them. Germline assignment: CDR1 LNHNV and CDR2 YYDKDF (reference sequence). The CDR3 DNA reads TGTGCCACCAGCAGGGTTCCTTCCAACACCATATATTTT. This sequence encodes CATSRVPSNTIYF.